These T cell receptor beta chains were read from a single sample in a study of shared T cell receptors in the human thymus. Here immunoSEQ multiplex PCR was the method, and the copy in TCRdb shows in-frame clones only, minus some. The sample lists some 760,000 clones, 75% to 90% occurring once. These records were also assigned to another study, of human thymus T cells.

Source material: thymocytes. These TCRs come from a girl less than two years old with a congenital heart defect. Both conserved end residues are part of each CDR3. The D gene is left open where the match is weak. The listing skips clone size in some rows; elsewhere it reads once, few, many or a size class.

CASSQSPRGREKLFF	TGTGCCAGCAGCCAGTCCCCTCGGGGTAGAGAAAAACTGTTTTTT	TRBV14	TRBJ1-4	-	once
CASSYPPLGTRWQGTQYF	TGTGCCAGCAGCTATCCTCCCCTAGGGACTCGATGGCAAGGGACCCAGTACTTC	TRBV7-7	TRBJ2-5	-	-
CASSPVRGEGNTIYF	TGTGCCAGCAGTCCCGTGCGGGGGGAAGGAAACACCATATATTTT	TRBV7-9	TRBJ1-3	-	-
CASSLVGLREGGNFYEQYF	TGCGCCAGCAGCTTGGTTGGCCTACGGGAGGGCGGGAACTTTTACGAGCAGTACTTC	TRBV5-1	TRBJ2-7	TRBD2	once
CASSQDKIPYSKADATDTQYF	TGTGCCAGCAGCCAAGATAAGATCCCCTACTCTAAGGCGGATGCCACAGATACGCAGTATTTT	TRBV14	TRBJ2-3	-	few
CASSDRGPYYGYTF	TGTGCCAGTTCGGACAGGGGGCCTTACTATGGCTACACCTTC	TRBV19	TRBJ1-2	TRBD1	-
CASSPGLAGIRETQYF	TGTGCCAGCAGTCCCGGACTAGCCGGGATTAGAGAGACCCAGTACTTC	TRBV27	TRBJ2-5	TRBD2	-
CASSRGPYRGRRTEAFF	TGTGCCAGCAGCCGGGGACCCTACAGGGGGCGTAGAACTGAAGCTTTCTTT	TRBV5-6	TRBJ1-1	TRBD1	-
CASSPRQGTEAFF	TGTGCCAGCAGCCCAAGACAGGGCACTGAAGCTTTCTTT	TRBV14	TRBJ1-1	TRBD1	once
CASRADRVEGYTF	TGTGCCAGCAGAGCCGACAGGGTAGAGGGCTACACCTTC	TRBV2	TRBJ1-2	TRBD1	once
CASSPAGGRGSPLHF	TGCGCCAGCAGCCCGGCAGGGGGCAGGGGTTCACCCCTCCACTTT	TRBV4-1	TRBJ1-6	TRBD1	few
CASREDRKNSPLHF	TGTGCCAGCAGAGAGGACAGAAAAAATTCACCCCTCCACTTT	TRBV6-1	TRBJ1-6	-	-
CATSRDLARKYEQYF	TGTGCCACCAGCAGAGATCTGGCCAGAAAATACGAGCAGTACTTC	TRBV15	TRBJ2-7	-	-
CASSQVSGIYDYGYTF	TGTGCCAGCAGCCAAGTTTCGGGGATCTACGACTATGGCTACACCTTC	TRBV4-2	TRBJ1-2	-	-
CASSSGQGNYGYTF	TGTGCCAGCAGCTCGGGACAGGGGAACTATGGCTACACCTTC	TRBV5-6	TRBJ1-2	TRBD1	-
CASSMTGAFNEKLFF	TGCGCCAGCAGCATGACAGGGGCTTTTAATGAAAAACTGTTTTTT	TRBV5-1	TRBJ1-4	TRBD1	-
CASSYGAHGGIQYF	TGTGCCAGCAGTTACGGGGCCCACGGGGGCATTCAGTACTTC	TRBV6-5	TRBJ2-4	-	-
CASSEVAGGAVQETQYF	TGTGCCAGCAGTGAAGTAGCGGGGGGCGCCGTTCAAGAGACCCAGTACTTC	TRBV6-1	TRBJ2-5	TRBD2	few
CASSGGKGRGASQPQHF	TGTGCCAGCAGTGGGGGAAAAGGGAGGGGGGCAAGCCAGCCCCAGCATTTT	TRBV6-1	TRBJ1-5	-	-
CASSLKDRENTEAFF	TGTGCCAGCAGTCTAAAAGACAGGGAGAACACTGAAGCTTTCTTT	TRBV28	TRBJ1-1	TRBD1	-
CASSFSGATNEKLFF	TGTGCCAGCAGTTTTTCCGGAGCAACTAATGAAAAACTGTTTTTT	TRBV28	TRBJ1-4	-	-
CASTEFGGGGSNQPQHF	TGTGCCAGCACCGAATTCGGGGGCGGGGGGAGCAATCAGCCCCAGCATTTT	TRBV19	TRBJ1-5	-	-
CASSGSPAGKSYEQYF	TGTGCCAGCAGTGGATCTCCGGCAGGGAAGTCCTACGAGCAGTACTTC	TRBV27	TRBJ2-7	-	once
CASSAASRNYGYTF	TGTGCCAGCAGCGCCGCTTCGCGGAACTATGGCTACACCTTC	TRBV5-4	TRBJ1-2	-	-
CASSPRGLNYNEQFF	TGTGCCAGCAGCCCAAGGGGACTGAATTACAATGAGCAGTTCTTC	TRBV7-8	TRBJ2-1	-	once
CASSPLSYAGFPYEQYF	TGTGCCAGCAGCCCCCTTTCGTATGCAGGGTTCCCCTACGAGCAGTACTTC	TRBV7-4	TRBJ2-7	-	-
CAPFRDRTYEQYF	TGTGCCCCTTTCCGGGACAGGACCTACGAGCAGTACTTC	TRBV15	TRBJ2-7	TRBD1	-
CAVGLAGGITDTQYF	TGTGCCGTCGGACTAGCGGGGGGAATCACAGATACGCAGTATTTT	TRBV5-4	TRBJ2-3	TRBD2	-
CASSNRDLKGVNTEAFF	TGTGCCAGCAGCAACAGGGACCTGAAGGGGGTGAACACTGAAGCTTTCTTT	TRBV21-1	TRBJ1-1	-	-
CASSQATRGEVYPYSNQPQHF	TGCGCCAGCAGCCAAGCCACCAGGGGTGAAGTTTATCCATATAGCAATCAGCCCCAGCATTTT	TRBV4-1	TRBJ1-5	-	once
CASSLTPPRGTGELFF	TGTGCCAGCAGCTTAACCCCCCCCCGAGGCACCGGGGAGCTGTTTTTT	TRBV5-6	TRBJ2-2	-	-
CASSPGRTGDCGYTF	TGCGCCAGCAGCCCAGGAAGGACAGGGGACTGTGGCTACACCTTC	TRBV4-1	TRBJ1-2	TRBD1	few
CASSKDVGERNTEAFF	TGTGCCAGCAGCAAAGACGTTGGGGAGCGGAACACTGAAGCTTTCTTT	TRBV21-1	TRBJ1-1	-	-
CASSEATQDQETQYF	TGTGCCAGCAGTGAGGCCACCCAGGATCAAGAGACCCAGTACTTC	TRBV6-1	TRBJ2-5	-	-
CASSQGRGQPQHF	TGTGCCAGCAGCCAGGGGAGGGGGCAGCCCCAGCATTTT	TRBV27	TRBJ1-5	-	-
CATGRTGGSRGYYNEQFF	TGTGCCACCGGACGGACAGGGGGCTCCAGAGGCTATTACAATGAGCAGTTCTTC	TRBV15	TRBJ2-1	TRBD1	-
CASSFRRGSSYNEQFF	TGTGCCAGCAGCTTCCGGCGGGGGAGCTCCTACAATGAGCAGTTCTTC	TRBV5-4	TRBJ2-1	TRBD2	-
CASSLARLQETQYF	TGTGCCAGCAGCTTAGCACGACTCCAAGAGACCCAGTACTTC	TRBV7-9	TRBJ2-5	-	-
CASSPWGGNEKLFF	TGTGCCAGCAGCCCGTGGGGGGGGAATGAAAAACTGTTTTTT	TRBV7-8	TRBJ1-4	-	-
CATSRDPGTDTQYF	TGTGCCACCAGCAGAGATCCAGGAACAGATACGCAGTATTTT	TRBV15	TRBJ2-3	-	-
CASTPGGAYNEQFF	TGTGCCAGCACCCCGGGGGGGGCCTACAATGAGCAGTTCTTC	TRBV6-1	TRBJ2-1	TRBD2	-
CASSPSGAKNIQYF	TGTGCCAGCAGTCCTTCGGGAGCCAAAAACATTCAGTACTTC	TRBV6-6	TRBJ2-4	-	-
CASSLAEEGGRSYNEQFF	TGCGCCAGCAGCTTGGCCGAAGAGGGGGGGCGGTCCTACAATGAGCAGTTCTTC	TRBV5-1	TRBJ2-1	-	-
CASSSGGNSPLHF	TGTGCCAGTTCTTCAGGGGGCAATTCACCCCTCCACTTT	TRBV19	TRBJ1-6	TRBD1	-
CASSIDPTIPRGYTF	TGTGCCAGTAGTATAGACCCGACAATCCCCCGGGGCTACACCTTC	TRBV19	TRBJ1-2	-	-
CASVFSGQALNYGYTF	TGTGCCAGCGTTTTCTCTGGGCAGGCCCTTAACTATGGCTACACCTTC	TRBV2	TRBJ1-2	-	-
CASSYRQGGGEETQYF	TGTGCCAGCAGCTACCGACAGGGAGGAGGTGAAGAGACCCAGTACTTC	TRBV5-6	TRBJ2-5	-	-
CASSLRGTGNYGYTF	TGTGCCAGCAGCTTGAGGGGGACAGGGAACTATGGCTACACCTTC	TRBV5-5	TRBJ1-2	TRBD1	-
CASSFGGSSYNEQFF	TGTGCCAGCAGCTTCGGCGGGAGCTCCTACAATGAGCAGTTCTTC	TRBV7-9	TRBJ2-1	TRBD2	-